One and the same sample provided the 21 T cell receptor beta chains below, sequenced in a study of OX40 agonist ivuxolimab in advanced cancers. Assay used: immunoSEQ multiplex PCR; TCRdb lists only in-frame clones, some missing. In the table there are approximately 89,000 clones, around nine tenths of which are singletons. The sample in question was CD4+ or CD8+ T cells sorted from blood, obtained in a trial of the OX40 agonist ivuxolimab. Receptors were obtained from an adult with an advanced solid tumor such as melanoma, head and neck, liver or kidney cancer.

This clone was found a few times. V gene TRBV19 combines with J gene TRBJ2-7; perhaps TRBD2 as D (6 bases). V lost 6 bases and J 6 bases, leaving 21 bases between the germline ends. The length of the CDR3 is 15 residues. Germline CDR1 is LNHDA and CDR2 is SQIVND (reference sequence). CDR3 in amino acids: CASSSMAGKGGEQYF. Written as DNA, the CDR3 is TGTGCCAGTAGCTCCATGGCGGGGAAGGGTGGCGAGCAGTACTTC.

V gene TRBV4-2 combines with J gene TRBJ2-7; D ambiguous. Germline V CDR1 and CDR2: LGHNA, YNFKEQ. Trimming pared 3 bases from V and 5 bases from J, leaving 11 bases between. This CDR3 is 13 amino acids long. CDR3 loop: CASSQGLRDEQYF. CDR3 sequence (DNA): TGTGCCAGCAGCCAGGGGTTACGCGACGAGCAGTACTTC.

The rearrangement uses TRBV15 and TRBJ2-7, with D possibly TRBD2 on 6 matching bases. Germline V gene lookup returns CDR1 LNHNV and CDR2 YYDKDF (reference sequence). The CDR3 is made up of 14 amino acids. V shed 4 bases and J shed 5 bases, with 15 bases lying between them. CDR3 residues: CATSIRRDVNEQYF. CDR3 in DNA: TGTGCCACCAGCATTAGGAGGGATGTCAACGAGCAGTACTTC. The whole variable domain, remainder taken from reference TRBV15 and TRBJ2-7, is DAMVIQNPRYQVTQFGKPVTLSCSQTLNHNVMYWYQQKSSQAPKLLFHYYDKDFNNEADTPDNFQSRRPNTSFCFLDIRSPGLGDTAMYLCATSIRRDVNEQYFGPGTRLTVT.

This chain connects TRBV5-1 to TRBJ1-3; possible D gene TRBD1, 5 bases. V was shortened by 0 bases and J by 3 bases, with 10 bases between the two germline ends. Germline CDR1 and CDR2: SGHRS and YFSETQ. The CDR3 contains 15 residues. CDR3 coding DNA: TGCGCCAGCAGCTTGGGGGACTTGAATGGAAACACCATATATTTT. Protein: CASSLGDLNGNTIYF.

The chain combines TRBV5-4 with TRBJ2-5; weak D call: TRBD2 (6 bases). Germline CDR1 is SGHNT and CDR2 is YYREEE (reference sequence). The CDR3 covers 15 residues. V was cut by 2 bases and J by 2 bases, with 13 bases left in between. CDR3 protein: CASSFIGGKQETQYF. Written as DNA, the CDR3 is TGTGCCAGCAGCTTCATTGGGGGGAAACAAGAGACCCAGTACTTC. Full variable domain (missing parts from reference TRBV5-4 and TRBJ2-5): ETGVTQSPTHLIKTRGQQVTLRCSSQSGHNTVSWYQQALGQGPQFIFQYYREEENGRGNFPPRFSGLQFPNYSSELNVNALELDDSALYLCASSFIGGKQETQYFGPGTRLLVL.

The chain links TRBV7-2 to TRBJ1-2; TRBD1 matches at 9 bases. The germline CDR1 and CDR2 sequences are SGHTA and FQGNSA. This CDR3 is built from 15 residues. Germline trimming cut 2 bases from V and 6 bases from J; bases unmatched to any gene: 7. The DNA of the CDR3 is TGTGCCAGCAGCTTAAGTGGACAGGGGATTGATGGCTACACCTTC. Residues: CASSLSGQGIDGYTF.

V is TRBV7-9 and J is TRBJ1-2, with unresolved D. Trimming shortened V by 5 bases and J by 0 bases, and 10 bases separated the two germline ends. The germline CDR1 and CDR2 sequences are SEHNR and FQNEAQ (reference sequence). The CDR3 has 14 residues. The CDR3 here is CASSGRRANYGYTF. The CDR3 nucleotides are TGTGCCAGCAGCGGCAGGAGAGCTAACTATGGCTACACCTTC.

The CDR3 loop is CASSSISGNTIYF. CDR3 sequence (DNA): TGCGCCAGCAGCTCCATCTCTGGAAACACCATATATTTT. This sequence joins TRBV5-1 and TRBJ1-3; no firm D call. Germline CDR1 and CDR2: SGHRS and YFSETQ. Trimming cost V 3 bases and J 0 bases, with 4 bases left between them. There are 13 residues in the CDR3.

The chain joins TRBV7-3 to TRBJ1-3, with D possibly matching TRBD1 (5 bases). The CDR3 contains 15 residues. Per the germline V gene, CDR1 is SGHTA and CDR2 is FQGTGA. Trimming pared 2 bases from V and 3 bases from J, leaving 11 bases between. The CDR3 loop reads CASSLAPGGGNTIYF. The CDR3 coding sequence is TGTGCCAGCAGCTTAGCTCCGGGGGGTGGAAACACCATATATTTT.

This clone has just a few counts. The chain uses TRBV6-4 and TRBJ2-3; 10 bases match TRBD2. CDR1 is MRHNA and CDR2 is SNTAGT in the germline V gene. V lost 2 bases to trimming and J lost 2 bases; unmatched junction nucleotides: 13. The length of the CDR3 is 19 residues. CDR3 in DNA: TGTGCCAGCAGTGACGGTGGGCTAGCGGGGGCGCCGAACACAGATACGCAGTATTTT. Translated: CASSDGGLAGAPNTDTQYF.

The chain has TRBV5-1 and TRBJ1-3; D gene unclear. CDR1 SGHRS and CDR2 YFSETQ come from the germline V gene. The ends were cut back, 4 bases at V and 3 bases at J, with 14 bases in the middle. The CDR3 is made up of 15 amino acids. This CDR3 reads CASSRPRASGNTIYF. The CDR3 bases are TGCGCCAGCAGCCGCCCTAGAGCGAGTGGAAACACCATATATTTT. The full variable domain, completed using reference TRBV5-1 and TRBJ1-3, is KAGVTQTPRYLIKTRGQQVTLSCSPISGHRSVSWYQQTPGQGLQFLFEYFSETQRNKGNFPGRFSGRQFSNSRSEMNVSTLELGDSALYLCASSRPRASGNTIYFGEGSWLTVV.

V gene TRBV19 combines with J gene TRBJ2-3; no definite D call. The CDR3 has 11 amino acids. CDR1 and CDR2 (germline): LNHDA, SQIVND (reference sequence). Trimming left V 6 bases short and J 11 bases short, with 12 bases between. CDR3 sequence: CASSAGREQYF. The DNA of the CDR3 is TGTGCCAGTAGCGCTGGTAGGGAGCAGTATTTT.

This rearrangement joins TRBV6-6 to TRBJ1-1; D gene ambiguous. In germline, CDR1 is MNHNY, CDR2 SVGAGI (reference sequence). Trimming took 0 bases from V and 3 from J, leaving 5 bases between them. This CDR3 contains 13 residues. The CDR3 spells CASSYSTDTEAFF. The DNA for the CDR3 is TGTGCCAGCAGTTACTCGACGGACACTGAAGCTTTCTTT.

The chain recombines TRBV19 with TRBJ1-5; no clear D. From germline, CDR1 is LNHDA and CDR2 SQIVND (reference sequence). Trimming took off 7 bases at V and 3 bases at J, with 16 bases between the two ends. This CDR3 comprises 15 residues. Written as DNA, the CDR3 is TGTGCCAGTAACCCCCTGGACTATCCCAATCAGCCCCAGCATTTT. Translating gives CASNPLDYPNQPQHF.

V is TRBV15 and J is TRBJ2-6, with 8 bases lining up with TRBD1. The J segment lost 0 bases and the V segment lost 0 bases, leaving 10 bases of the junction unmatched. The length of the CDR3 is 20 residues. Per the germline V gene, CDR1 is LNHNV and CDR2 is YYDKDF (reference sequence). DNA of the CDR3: TGTGCCACCAGCAGAGATTTGGGCGGGACAGGCGGCTCTGGGGCCAACGTCCTGACTTTC. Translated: CATSRDLGGTGGSGANVLTF. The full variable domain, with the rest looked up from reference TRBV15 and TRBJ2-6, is DAMVIQNPRYQVTQFGKPVTLSCSQTLNHNVMYWYQQKSSQAPKLLFHYYDKDFNNEADTPDNFQSRRPNTSFCFLDIRSPGLGDTAMYLCATSRDLGGTGGSGANVLTFGAGSRLTVL.

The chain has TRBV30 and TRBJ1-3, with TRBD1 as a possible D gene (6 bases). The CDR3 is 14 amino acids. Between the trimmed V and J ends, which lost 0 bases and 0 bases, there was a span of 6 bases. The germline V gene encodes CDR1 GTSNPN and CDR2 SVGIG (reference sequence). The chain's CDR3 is CAWSVGGSGNTIYF. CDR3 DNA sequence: TGTGCCTGGAGTGTAGGGGGCTCTGGAAACACCATATATTTT.

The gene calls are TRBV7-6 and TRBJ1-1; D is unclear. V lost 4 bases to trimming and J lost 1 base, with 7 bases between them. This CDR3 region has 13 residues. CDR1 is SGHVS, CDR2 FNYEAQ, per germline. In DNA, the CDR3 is TGTGCCAGCAGCTCTATCCCGAACACTGAAGCTTTCTTT. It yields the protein CASSSIPNTEAFF.

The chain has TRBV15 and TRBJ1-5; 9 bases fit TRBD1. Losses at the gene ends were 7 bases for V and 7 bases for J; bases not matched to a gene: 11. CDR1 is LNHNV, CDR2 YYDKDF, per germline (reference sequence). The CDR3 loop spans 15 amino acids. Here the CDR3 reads CATTVSAGQGQPQHF. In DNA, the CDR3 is TGTGCCACCACCGTATCCGCCGGACAGGGGCAGCCCCAGCATTTT. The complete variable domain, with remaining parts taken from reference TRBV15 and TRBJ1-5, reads DAMVIQNPRYQVTQFGKPVTLSCSQTLNHNVMYWYQQKSSQAPKLLFHYYDKDFNNEADTPDNFQSRRPNTSFCFLDIRSPGLGDTAMYLCATTVSAGQGQPQHFGDGTRLSIL.

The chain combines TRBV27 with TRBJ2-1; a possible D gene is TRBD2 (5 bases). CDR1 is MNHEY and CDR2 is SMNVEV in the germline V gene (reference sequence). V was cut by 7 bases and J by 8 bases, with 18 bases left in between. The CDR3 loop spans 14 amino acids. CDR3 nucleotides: TGTGCCAGCAAGGGCGGGTCCCTCCGCGATGAGCAGTTCTTC. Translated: CASKGGSLRDEQFF.

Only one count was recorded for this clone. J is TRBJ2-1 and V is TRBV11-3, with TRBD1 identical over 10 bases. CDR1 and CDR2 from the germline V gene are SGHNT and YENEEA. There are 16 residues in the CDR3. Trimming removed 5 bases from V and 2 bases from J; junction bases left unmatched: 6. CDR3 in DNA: TGTGCCAGCAGCCTGACAGGACAGGGGGCCTACAATGAGCAGTTCTTC. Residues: CASSLTGQGAYNEQFF.

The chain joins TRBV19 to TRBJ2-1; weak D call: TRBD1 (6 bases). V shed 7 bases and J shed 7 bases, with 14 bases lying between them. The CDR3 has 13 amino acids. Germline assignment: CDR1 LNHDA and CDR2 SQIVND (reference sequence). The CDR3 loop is CASTYRESNEQFF. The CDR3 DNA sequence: TGTGCCAGTACCTACAGGGAGAGTAATGAGCAGTTCTTC.